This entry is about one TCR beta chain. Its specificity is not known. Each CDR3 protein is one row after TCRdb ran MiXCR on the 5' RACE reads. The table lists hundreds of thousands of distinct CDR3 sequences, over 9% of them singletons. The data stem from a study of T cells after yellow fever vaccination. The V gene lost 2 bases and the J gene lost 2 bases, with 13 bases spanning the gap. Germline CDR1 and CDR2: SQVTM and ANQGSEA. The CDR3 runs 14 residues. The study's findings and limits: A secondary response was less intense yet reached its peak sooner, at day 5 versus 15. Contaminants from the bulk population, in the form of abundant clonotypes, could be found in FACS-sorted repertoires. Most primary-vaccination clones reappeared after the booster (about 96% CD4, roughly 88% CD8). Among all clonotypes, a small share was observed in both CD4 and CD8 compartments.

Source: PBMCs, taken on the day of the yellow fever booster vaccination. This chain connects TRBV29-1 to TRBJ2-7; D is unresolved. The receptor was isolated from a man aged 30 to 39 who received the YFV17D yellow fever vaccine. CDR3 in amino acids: CSVERSNSPYEQYF. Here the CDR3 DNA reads TGCAGCGTTGAAAGGTCCAACTCTCCCTACGAGCAGTACTTC.